The clone carrying this TCR beta chain occurred a few times. As yet, its antigen is unknown. Treatment indicated: roughly 10-day PBMC culture with coronavirus spike peptide pools or control peptides (ViraFEST assay). Using peptide pools, antigen-specific T cells were expanded in ViraFEST before TCRs were sequenced. CD4+ T cells that had been cultured provided DNA sequenced with the Oncomine TCR Beta short-read assay. One entry per CDR3 protein, called by TCRdb with MiXCR from the PCR reads. The profile covers about 17,000 distinct CDR3 sequences, with almost 40% appearing a single time and 8.4% taken by the ten largest. This sample was included in a study of vaccination and CD4 T cells after COVID-19. Study in general: Each control was exposed to a CEFX pool, an HIV-1 Nef pool, or no peptide at all.

Points from the study as a whole: With convalescent patients, a median roughly 87% of reactive clones emerged solely after vaccination.

Germline CDR1 LNHDA, CDR2 SQIVND (reference sequence). CDR3 length: 13 residues. Germline trimming cut 3 bases from V and 6 bases from J; bases unmatched to any gene: 3. This TCR was recovered from a human donor who had recovered from COVID-19. Sequencing was carried out using CD4+ T cells from blood, cultured in vitro. This chain links TRBV19 with TRBJ1-1; 8 bases are a match to TRBD1. The CDR3 DNA reads as TGTGCCAGTAGTATGGGGACAGGTCCTGAAGCTTTCTTT. It specifies CASSMGTGPEAFF.